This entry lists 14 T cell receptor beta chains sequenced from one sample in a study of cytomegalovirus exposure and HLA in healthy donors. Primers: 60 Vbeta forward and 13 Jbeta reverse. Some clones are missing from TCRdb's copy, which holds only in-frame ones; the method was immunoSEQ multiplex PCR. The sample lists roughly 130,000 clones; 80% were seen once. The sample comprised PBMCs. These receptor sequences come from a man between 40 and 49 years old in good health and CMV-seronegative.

CDR3 protein: CASSSPSGRINEQFF. The CDR3 nucleotides read TGTGCCAGCAGCTCACCTAGCGGGAGGATCAATGAGCAGTTCTTC. This sequence joins TRBV7-9 and TRBJ2-1, with 11 bases matching TRBD2. The ends lost 4 bases at V and 6 bases at J; junction bases unmatched: 5. This CDR3 region has 15 residues. Per the germline V gene, CDR1 is SEHNR and CDR2 is FQNEAQ (reference sequence).

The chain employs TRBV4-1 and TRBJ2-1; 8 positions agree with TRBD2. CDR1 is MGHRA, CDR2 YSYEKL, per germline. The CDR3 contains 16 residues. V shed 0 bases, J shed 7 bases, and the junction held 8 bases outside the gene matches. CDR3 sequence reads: CASSQDLGGGRNEQFF. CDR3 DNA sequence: TGCGCCAGCAGCCAAGATTTGGGGGGCGGGAGGAATGAGCAGTTCTTC.

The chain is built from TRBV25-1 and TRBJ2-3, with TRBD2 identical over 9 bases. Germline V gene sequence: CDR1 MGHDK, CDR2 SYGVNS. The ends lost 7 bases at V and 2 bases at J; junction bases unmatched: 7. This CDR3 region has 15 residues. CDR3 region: CASTNSGGPTDTQYF. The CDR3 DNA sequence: TGTGCCAGCACTAATAGCGGGGGACCCACAGATACGCAGTATTTT.

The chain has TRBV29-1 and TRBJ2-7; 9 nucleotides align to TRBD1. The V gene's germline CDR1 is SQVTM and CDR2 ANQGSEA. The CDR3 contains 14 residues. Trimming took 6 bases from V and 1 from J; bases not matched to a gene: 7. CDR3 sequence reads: CSVAGTGLSYEQYF. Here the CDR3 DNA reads TGCAGCGTAGCCGGGACAGGGCTATCCTACGAGCAGTACTTC.

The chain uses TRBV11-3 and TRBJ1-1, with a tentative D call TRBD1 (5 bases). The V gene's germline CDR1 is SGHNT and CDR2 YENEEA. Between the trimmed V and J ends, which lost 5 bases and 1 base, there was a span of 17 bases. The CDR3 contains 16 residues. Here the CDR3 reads CASSRLLGLQNTEAFF. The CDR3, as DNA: TGTGCCAGCAGCCGTTTATTGGGACTCCAGAACACTGAAGCTTTCTTT.

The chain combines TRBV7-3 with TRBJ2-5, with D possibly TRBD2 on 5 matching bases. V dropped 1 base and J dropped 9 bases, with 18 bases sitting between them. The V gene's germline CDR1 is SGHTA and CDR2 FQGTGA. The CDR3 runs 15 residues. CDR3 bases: TGTGCCAGCAGCTTAAACCCGGGGTCGGTTTGGGCCCAGTACTTC. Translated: CASSLNPGSVWAQYF.

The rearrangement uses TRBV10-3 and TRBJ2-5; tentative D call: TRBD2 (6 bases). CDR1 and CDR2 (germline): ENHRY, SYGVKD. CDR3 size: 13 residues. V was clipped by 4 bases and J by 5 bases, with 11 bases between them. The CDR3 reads CAISVGGKETQYF. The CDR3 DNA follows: TGTGCCATCAGTGTGGGGGGAAAGGAGACCCAGTACTTC.

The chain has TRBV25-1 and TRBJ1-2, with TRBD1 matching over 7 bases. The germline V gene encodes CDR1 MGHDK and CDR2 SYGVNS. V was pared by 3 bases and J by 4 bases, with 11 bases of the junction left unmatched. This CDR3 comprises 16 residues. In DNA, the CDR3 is TGTGCCAGCAGTGATGCGACCCGGGACAGAGCCTATGGCTACACCTTC. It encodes CASSDATRDRAYGYTF.

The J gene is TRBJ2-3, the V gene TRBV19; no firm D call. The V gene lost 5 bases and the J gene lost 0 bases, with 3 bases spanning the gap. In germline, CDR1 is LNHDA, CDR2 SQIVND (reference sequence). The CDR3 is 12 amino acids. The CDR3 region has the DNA TGTGCCAGTAGTCGTAGCACAGATACGCAGTATTTT. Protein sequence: CASSRSTDTQYF.

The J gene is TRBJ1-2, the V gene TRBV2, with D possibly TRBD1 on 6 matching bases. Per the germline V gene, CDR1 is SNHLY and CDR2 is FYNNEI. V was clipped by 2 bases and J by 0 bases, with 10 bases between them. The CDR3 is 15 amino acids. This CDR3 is CASSEQGLANYGYTF. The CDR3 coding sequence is TGTGCCAGCAGTGAACAGGGGTTAGCTAACTATGGCTACACCTTC.

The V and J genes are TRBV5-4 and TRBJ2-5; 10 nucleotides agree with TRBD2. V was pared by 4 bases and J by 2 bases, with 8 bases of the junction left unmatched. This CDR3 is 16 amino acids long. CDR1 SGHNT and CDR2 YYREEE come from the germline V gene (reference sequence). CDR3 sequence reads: CASSGRLAGRQETQYF. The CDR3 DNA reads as TGTGCCAGCAGCGGCAGACTAGCGGGCAGACAAGAGACCCAGTACTTC.

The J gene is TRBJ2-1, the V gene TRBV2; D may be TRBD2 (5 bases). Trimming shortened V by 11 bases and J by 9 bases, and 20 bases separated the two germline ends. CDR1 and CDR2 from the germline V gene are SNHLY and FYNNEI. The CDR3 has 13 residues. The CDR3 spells CASSSGSVGEQFF. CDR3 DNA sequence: TGTGCCTCATCCTCGGGGTCTGTCGGTGAGCAGTTCTTC.

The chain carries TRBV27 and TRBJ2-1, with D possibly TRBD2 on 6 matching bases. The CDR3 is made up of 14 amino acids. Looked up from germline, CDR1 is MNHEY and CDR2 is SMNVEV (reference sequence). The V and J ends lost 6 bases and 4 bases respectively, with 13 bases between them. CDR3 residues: CASSRGASYNEQFF. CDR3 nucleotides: TGTGCCAGCAGCCGCGGGGCGTCATACAATGAGCAGTTCTTC.

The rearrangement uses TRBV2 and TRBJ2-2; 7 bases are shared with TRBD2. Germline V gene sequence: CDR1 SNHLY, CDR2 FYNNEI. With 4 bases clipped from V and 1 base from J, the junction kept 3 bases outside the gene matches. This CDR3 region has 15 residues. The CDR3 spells CASSGTSLNTGELFF. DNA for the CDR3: TGTGCCAGCAGTGGGACTAGTTTGAACACCGGGGAGCTGTTTTTT.